The TCR beta chain described here comes from a study of cytomegalovirus exposure and HLA in healthy donors. The V end lost 4 bases, the J end lost 2 bases, and 12 bases lay between the germline ends. Germline CDR1 MDHEN, CDR2 SYDVKM. This CDR3 spans 14 amino acids. PCR used 60 Vbeta primers and 13 Jbeta primers. Sequencing was performed with immunoSEQ multiplex PCR; in TCRdb, only in-frame clones are kept and a portion is missing. The data show 38,000 or so clones, and the top ten clones hold approximately 10%. J is TRBJ2-7 and V is TRBV28; the D is unclear. The source is a man aged 35 to 55 in good health and CMV-seropositive. The material sequenced was PBMCs. DNA for the CDR3: TGTGCCAGCAGTTATAGCCACCGGGCCTACGAGCAGTACTTC. Residues: CASSYSHRAYEQYF. Using reference TRBV28 and TRBJ2-7 for the parts outside the CDR3, the full variable domain is DVKVTQSSRYLVKRTGEKVFLECVQDMDHENMFWYRQDPGLGLRLIYFSYDVKMKEKGDIPEGYSVSREKKERFSLILESASTNQTSMYLCASSYSHRAYEQYFGPGTRLTVT.